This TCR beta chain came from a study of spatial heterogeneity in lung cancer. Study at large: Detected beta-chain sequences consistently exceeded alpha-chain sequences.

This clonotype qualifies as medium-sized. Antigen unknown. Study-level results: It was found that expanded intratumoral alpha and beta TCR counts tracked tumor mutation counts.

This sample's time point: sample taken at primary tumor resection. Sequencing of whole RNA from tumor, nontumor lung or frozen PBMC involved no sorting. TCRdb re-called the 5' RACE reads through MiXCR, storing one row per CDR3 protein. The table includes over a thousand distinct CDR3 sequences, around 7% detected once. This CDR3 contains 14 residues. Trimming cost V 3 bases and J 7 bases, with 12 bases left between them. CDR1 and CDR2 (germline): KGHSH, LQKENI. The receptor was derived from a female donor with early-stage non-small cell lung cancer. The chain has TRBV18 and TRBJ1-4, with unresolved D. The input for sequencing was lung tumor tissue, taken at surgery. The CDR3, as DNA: TGTGCCAGCTCACCCCGAGGGCGCGGTGAAAAACTGTTTTTT. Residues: CASSPRGRGEKLFF.